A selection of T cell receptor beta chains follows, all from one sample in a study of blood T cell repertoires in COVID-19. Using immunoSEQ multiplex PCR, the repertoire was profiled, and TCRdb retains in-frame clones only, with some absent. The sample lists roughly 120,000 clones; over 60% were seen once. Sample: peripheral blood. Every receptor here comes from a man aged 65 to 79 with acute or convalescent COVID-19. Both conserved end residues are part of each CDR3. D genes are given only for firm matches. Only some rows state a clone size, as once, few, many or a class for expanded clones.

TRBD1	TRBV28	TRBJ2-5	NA	CASSRGQGWDQETQYF	TGTGCCAGCAGCCGCGGACAGGGTTGGGACCAGGAGACCCAGTACTTC
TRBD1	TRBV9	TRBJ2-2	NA	CASSGRQGNTGELFF	TGTGCCAGCAGCGGACGACAGGGTAACACCGGGGAGCTGTTTTTT
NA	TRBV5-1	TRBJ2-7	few	CASSLASLYEQYF	TGCGCCAGCAGCTTGGCCTCTTTGTACGAGCAGTACTTC
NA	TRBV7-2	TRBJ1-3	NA	CASSWGQGKAGNTIYF	TGTGCCAGCAGCTGGGGCCAGGGTAAAGCCGGAAACACCATATATTTT
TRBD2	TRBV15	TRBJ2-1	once	CATSRDVAGPQEQFF	TGTGCCACCAGCAGAGATGTAGCGGGACCCCAGGAGCAGTTCTTC
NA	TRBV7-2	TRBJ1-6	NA	CASSRQNSPLHF	TGTGCCAGCAGTCGACAGAATTCACCCCTCCACTTT
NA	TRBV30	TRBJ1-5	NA	CAWSVQFNQPQHF	TGTGCCTGGAGTGTACAGTTCAATCAGCCCCAGCATTTT
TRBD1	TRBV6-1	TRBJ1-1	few	CASSQGQGENTEAFF	TGTGCCAGCAGCCAGGGACAGGGGGAAAACACTGAAGCTTTCTTT
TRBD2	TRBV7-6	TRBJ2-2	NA	CASSTSGRGAGELFF	TGTGCCAGCAGCACTAGCGGGAGGGGCGCCGGGGAGCTGTTTTTT
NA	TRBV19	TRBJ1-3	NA	CASSTDSSGNTIYF	TGTGCCAGTAGTACTGACAGCTCTGGAAACACCATATATTTT
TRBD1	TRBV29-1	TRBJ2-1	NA	CSGGQGFEQFF	TGCAGCGGCGGACAGGGATTTGAGCAGTTCTTC
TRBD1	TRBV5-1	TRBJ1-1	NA	CASSLDPGQRNTEAFF	TGCGCCAGCAGCTTGGACCCGGGACAGCGGAACACTGAAGCTTTCTTT
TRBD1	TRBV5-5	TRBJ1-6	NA	CASSWGQPSNSPLHF	TGTGCCAGCAGCTGGGGACAGCCCTCTAATTCACCCCTCCACTTT
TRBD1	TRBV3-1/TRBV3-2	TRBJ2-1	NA	CASSPWTGGSYNEQFF	TGTGCCAGCAGCCCATGGACAGGGGGCTCCTACAATGAGCAGTTCTTC
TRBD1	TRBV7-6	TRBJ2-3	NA	CASSPLRGRSTDTQYF	TGTGCCAGCAGCCCTTTGAGGGGGCGTAGTACAGATACGCAGTATTTT
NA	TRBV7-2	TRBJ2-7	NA	CASSLDGGPYEQYF	TGTGCCAGCAGCTTAGATGGAGGGCCCTACGAGCAGTACTTC
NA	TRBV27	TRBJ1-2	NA	CASSPREGAFSTYGYTF	TGTGCCAGCAGTCCAAGGGAGGGCGCCTTCTCGACCTATGGCTACACCTTC
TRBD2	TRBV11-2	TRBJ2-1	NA	CASNIPTAGYNEQFF	TGTGCCAGCAATATTCCGACAGCGGGGTACAATGAGCAGTTCTTC
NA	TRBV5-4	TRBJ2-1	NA	CASSLGTSQGGEQFF	TGTGCCAGCAGCTTGGGGACTAGCCAGGGGGGGGAGCAGTTCTTC
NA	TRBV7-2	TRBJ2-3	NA	CASSLGASGGETDTQYF	TGTGCCAGCAGCTTAGGGGCGAGCGGAGGGGAGACAGATACGCAGTATTTT
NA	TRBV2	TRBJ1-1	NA	CASSEHSMNTEAFF	TGTGCCAGCAGTGAACACAGCATGAACACTGAAGCTTTCTTT
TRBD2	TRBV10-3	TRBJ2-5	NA	CATSAVAGGGETQYF	TGTGCCACCTCGGCGGTAGCGGGGGGTGGAGAGACCCAGTACTTC
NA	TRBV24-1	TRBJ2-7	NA	CATRGGDQYEQYF	TGTGCCACCAGAGGGGGGGATCAATACGAGCAGTACTTC
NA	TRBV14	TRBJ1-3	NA	CASSQHRVGSGNTIYF	TGTGCCAGCAGCCAGCACAGGGTCGGGTCTGGAAACACCATATATTTT
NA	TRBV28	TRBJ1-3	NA	CASSSPDSQSTIYF	TGTGCCAGCAGTTCTCCTGACAGCCAGTCAACCATATATTTT
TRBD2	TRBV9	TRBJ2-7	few	CASSVAPGGPYEQYF	TGTGCCAGCAGCGTAGCCCCGGGAGGGCCCTACGAGCAGTACTTC
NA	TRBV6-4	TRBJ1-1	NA	CASSDQANTEAFF	TGTGCCAGCAGTGATCAGGCGAACACTGAAGCTTTCTTT
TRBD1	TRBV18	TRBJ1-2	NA	CASSPSPDPGQGGYTF	TGTGCCAGCTCACCAAGCCCAGATCCGGGACAGGGTGGGTACACCTTC
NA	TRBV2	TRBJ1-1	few	CASSDQGNTEAFF	TGTGCCAGCAGTGACCAGGGGAACACTGAAGCTTTCTTT
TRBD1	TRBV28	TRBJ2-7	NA	CASSAYRGLGSYEQYF	TGTGCCAGCAGCGCCTACAGGGGGCTAGGTTCCTACGAGCAGTACTTC
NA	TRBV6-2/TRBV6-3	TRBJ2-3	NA	CASSTTSSTQYF	TGTGCCAGCAGTACGACTAGTTCAACGCAGTATTTT
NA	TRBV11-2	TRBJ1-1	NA	CASNSVNTEAFF	TGTGCCAGCAATTCAGTGAACACTGAAGCTTTCTTT
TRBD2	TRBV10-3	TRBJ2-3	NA	CATGTRTSGFVDTQYF	TGTGCCACAGGGACCCGGACTAGCGGGTTCGTAGATACGCAGTATTTT
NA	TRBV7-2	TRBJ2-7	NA	CASSLGQGYYEQYF	TGTGCCAGCAGCTTAGGCCAGGGCTACTACGAGCAGTACTTC
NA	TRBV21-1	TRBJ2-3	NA	CASSKRGISTDTQYF	TGTGCCAGCAGCAAACGAGGGATTAGCACAGATACGCAGTATTTT
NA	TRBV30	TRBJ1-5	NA	CAWSVRGNQPQHF	TGTGCCTGGAGTGTACGAGGGAATCAGCCCCAGCATTTT
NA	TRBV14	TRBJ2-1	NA	CASSGLGSYNEQFF	TGTGCCAGCAGCGGCCTAGGCTCCTACAATGAGCAGTTCTTC
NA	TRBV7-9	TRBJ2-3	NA	CASSQPGGTSTDTQYF	TGTGCCAGCAGTCAACCTGGCGGGACTAGCACAGATACGCAGTATTTT
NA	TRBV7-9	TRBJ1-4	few	CASSPSLQGGGEKLFF	TGTGCCAGCAGCCCTAGCCTACAGGGCGGGGGTGAAAAACTGTTTTTT
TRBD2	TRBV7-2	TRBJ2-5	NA	CASSLAGGTSRETQYF	TGTGCCAGCAGCTTAGCGGGAGGGACCTCCCGGGAGACCCAGTACTTC
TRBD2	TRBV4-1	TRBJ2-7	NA	CASSQAAGLATGEQYF	TGCGCCAGCAGCCAAGCGGCGGGACTAGCGACCGGCGAGCAGTACTTC
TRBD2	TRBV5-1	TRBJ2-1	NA	CASSLGTSGNNEQFF	TGCGCCAGCAGCTTGGGAACTAGCGGGAACAATGAGCAGTTCTTC
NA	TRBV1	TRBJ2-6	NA	CTSSQVDLLSRTGRTRGANVLTF	TGCACCAGCAGCCAAGTAGACCTTCTATCTCGGACAGGGAGGACTAGGGGGGCCAACGTCCTGACTTTC
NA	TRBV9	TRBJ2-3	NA	CASSVAHTDTQYF	TGTGCCAGCAGCGTAGCCCACACAGATACGCAGTATTTT